This T cell receptor beta chain was sequenced in a study of beta chain features in type 1 diabetes. Study as a whole: Taken together, all samples contributed around 100 million examined sorted cells. Study-wide results and limits: Within patients, naive, central memory and Treg TCRB repertoires seemed more similar than within healthy donors. Any PCR bias toward short templates would affect both groups alike.

Points on this clone: Its antigen is unidentified.

Reverse transcribing all isolated RNA meant expressed TCRB transcripts were sequenced. TCRdb's table, derived via immunoSEQ multiplex PCR, lists solely in-frame clones and lacks some. The sample contains 200,000 to 250,000 clones, 9.6% of which appear only once. The CDR3 runs 12 residues. V was cut by 4 bases and J by 7 bases, with 8 bases left in between. Germline V gene data show CDR1 as SGHNT and CDR2 as YENEEA. This TCR derives from a woman under 30 in good health. The chain carries TRBV11-3 and TRBJ2-1; D is uncertain. The sample was naive CD4+ T cells from blood. The CDR3 is CASSSGWNEQFF. Here the CDR3 DNA reads TGTGCCAGCAGCTCGGGTTGGAATGAGCAGTTCTTC.